This T cell receptor (beta chain) was identified in a study of CD8 T cells in ankylosing spondylitis (dated by TCRdb to 2015 to 2018). With respect to the entire study: T cell receptor beta repertoires were profiled in healthy donors and ankylosing spondylitis patients so that disease-linked TCR variants could be found. Peripheral blood was sampled, and synovial fluid was additionally collected from ankylosing spondylitis patients. In total, the full study cohort was made up of roughly 110 healthy donors and approximately 27 ankylosing spondylitis patients. Overall study outcomes, separate from this receptor: The disease-linked clones had a CD8+ phenotype and were found at relatively low frequencies in peripheral blood. Significant enrichment of the disease-linked clones was reported in matched synovial fluid samples from ankylosing spondylitis patients. Blood from ankylosing spondylitis patients appeared to be characterized by a TCR beta motif composed of about eight highly homologous amino acid variants. Some of the motif variants had been reported before in the synovial fluid and blood of reactive arthritis patients, a finding that suggests common disease-initiation mechanisms.

Trimming removed 0 bases from V and 10 bases from J, leaving 11 bases between the germline ends. There are 13 amino acids in the CDR3, from cysteine to phenylalanine inclusive. Just the 39-base CDR3 DNA is kept, in frame starting at base 1. CDR1 SGHRS and CDR2 YFSETQ were looked up in the germline V gene. Reads for this sample came from an Illumina HiSeq 2500. Quantitative 5'-RACE with molecular barcodes was used to prepare TCR beta libraries. Per the original workflow: A new computational method based on a probabilistic model of VDJ rearrangement was used to identify disease-linked TCR variants. Using fastp trimming at Q25 and MiXCR clonotype assembly, TCRdb reanalyzed the public sequencing data and kept in-frame beta chains. Identical CDR3 protein sequences are pooled into one entry, listed with their most common genes and DNA. The V and J calls, along with clone size, are taken from TCRdb and not from the paper's own processing. The sample table shows about 540,000 distinct CDR3 sequences, and 10% to 15% are seen once. The top ten clonotypes cover under 7.5% of the sample.

Remarks on this clonotype: Its antigen is currently not known. There are no base qualities to consult, and no much larger clone falls within one base.

What was sequenced was blood, either unsorted or a sorted T cell fraction (not recorded which). The sequence came from a male donor with ankylosing spondylitis. This sequence uses TRBV5-1 and TRBJ2-1, with no confident D gene call. The CDR3: CASSLDAAVEQFF. The DNA sequence is TGCGCCAGCAGCTTGGACGCGGCCGTGGAGCAGTTCTTC.